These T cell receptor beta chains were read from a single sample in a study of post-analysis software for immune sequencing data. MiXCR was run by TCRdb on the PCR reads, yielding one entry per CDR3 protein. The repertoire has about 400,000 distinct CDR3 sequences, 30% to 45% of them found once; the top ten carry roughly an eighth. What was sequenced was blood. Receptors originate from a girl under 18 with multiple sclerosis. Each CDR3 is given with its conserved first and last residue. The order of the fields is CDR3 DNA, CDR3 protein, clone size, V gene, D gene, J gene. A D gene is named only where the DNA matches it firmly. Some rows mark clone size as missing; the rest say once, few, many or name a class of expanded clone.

TGCGCCAGCAGTCAGACGGACAGGAGCTCCTACGAGCAGTACTTC	CASSQTDRSSYEQYF	few	TRBV4-1	TRBD1	TRBJ2-7
TGTGCCAGCAGTTTTCATCCGGGACAGGGGAGCGCAGATACGCAGTATTTT	CASSFHPGQGSADTQYF	few	TRBV6-5	TRBD1	TRBJ2-3
TGTGCCAGCCGAAAGAACACTGAAGCTTTCTTT	CASRKNTEAFF	.	TRBV6-1	.	TRBJ1-1
TGCGCCAGCAGCTTGCGGGGAAGAGTCCCCTACAATGAGCAGTTCTTC	CASSLRGRVPYNEQFF	.	TRBV5-1	.	TRBJ2-1
TGCGCCAGCAGCCGACTAGCGGGGGGCGGATACGAGCAGTACTTC	CASSRLAGGGYEQYF	many	TRBV4-1	TRBD2	TRBJ2-7
TGTGCTAGCAGCTGGTCCGACGGCCACCAAGAGACCCAGTACTTC	CASSWSDGHQETQYF	few	TRBV7-7	.	TRBJ2-5
TGCGCCAGCAGCCTGTCCGGGACAGGGGGCCACGAGCAGTACTTC	CASSLSGTGGHEQYF	.	TRBV5-1	TRBD1	TRBJ2-7
TGTGCCAGCAGCCAGGTTTTCGGGGTAGATACGCAGTATTTT	CASSQVFGVDTQYF	few	TRBV3-1	.	TRBJ2-3
TGTGCCAGCAGTCAGGGCGTCTACGAGCAGTACTTC	CASSQGVYEQYF	few	TRBV12-3/TRBV12-4	.	TRBJ2-7
TGTGCCAGCATTAAACCGGGGACAGGGGGCTCCGAGCAGTACTTC	CASIKPGTGGSEQYF	.	TRBV6-6	TRBD1	TRBJ2-7
TGCAGTGCTCGAGACGCGGGCCTCTCCTACGAGCAGTACTTC	CSARDAGLSYEQYF	.	TRBV20-1	.	TRBJ2-7
TGTGCCAGCAGTTTACCTGGCCCCACAGATACGCAGTATTTT	CASSLPGPTDTQYF	.	TRBV12-3/TRBV12-4	.	TRBJ2-3
TGTGCCAGCAGTTTACAGGCAGGGAGCAATGAGCAGTTCTTC	CASSLQAGSNEQFF	.	TRBV12-3/TRBV12-4	.	TRBJ2-1
TGTGCCAGCAGCTTCCCTAGCCGGGAAGAGACCCAGTACTTC	CASSFPSREETQYF	.	TRBV7-9	.	TRBJ2-5
TGTGCCAGCAGCCTTAGTTTATCGGGGAGCACAGATACGCAGTATTTT	CASSLSLSGSTDTQYF	.	TRBV7-9	.	TRBJ2-3